The clone carrying this TCR beta chain has a single count. The entry originates in a study of blood T cell repertoires in COVID-19. Sequencing was performed with immunoSEQ multiplex PCR; in TCRdb, only in-frame clones are kept and a portion is missing. The data show under 150,000 clones, 80% to 90% seen once. The germline CDR1 and CDR2 sequences are MNHEY and SMNVEV (reference sequence). The CDR3 is 17 amino acids. Losses at the gene ends were 4 bases for V and 3 bases for J; bases not matched to a gene: 11. The specimen sequenced was peripheral blood. The TCR sequence derives from a human donor in a cohort sampled during active COVID-19. The chain uses TRBV27 and TRBJ1-4; 7 bases are shared with TRBD1. As DNA, the CDR3 is TGTGCCAGCAGTTGGGGGCCGACAGGGTTGCCTAATGAAAAACTGTTTTTT. This gives the protein CASSWGPTGLPNEKLFF. Supplemented by reference TRBV27 and TRBJ1-4, the full variable domain reads EAQVTQNPRYLITVTGKKLTVTCSQNMNHEYMSWYRQDPGLGLRQIYYSMNVEVTDKGDVPEGYKVSRKEKRNFPLILESPSPNQTSLYFCASSWGPTGLPNEKLFFGSGTQLSVL.